The entry that follows covers one T cell receptor (beta chain) sequence. The antigen it recognizes is unknown. Per-base qualities were not stored, and no clone one base away is much larger. The trim is 2 bases for V and 5 bases for J, with a gap of 3 bases between the germline ends. The CDR1 and CDR2 encoded by the germline V gene are SNHLY and FYNNEI. The CDR3 contains 11 residues, cysteine and phenylalanine counted. The kept DNA is CDR3 alone, 33 bases in frame from the first base. The method behind the library was the immunoSEQ multiplex PCR assay. Deep sequencing of rearranged TCR beta loci, alongside multiparametric flow cytometry, was used to profile T cell repertoires. The source is immuneACCESS, and TCRdb retained only in-frame sequences with V and J called. Part of the clones is not carried over; for the studies checked, unresolved V genes explain less than half of this, and the remainder is unexplained. The sample includes 20,000 to 30,000 clones, with 75% to 90% observed a single time. The ten largest clones take up 24% of the sample.

The entry originates in a study of lymphopenia after photon versus proton radiotherapy (dated by TCRdb to about 2019). Background on the whole study: The immunological effects of photon versus proton radiation therapy were compared in patients with gastrointestinal tumors who developed high-grade lymphopenia. The cohort included roughly 18 patients with gastrointestinal tumors who developed lymphopenia after receiving either photon or proton therapy. The study aimed to characterize how the two radiation modalities differ in their impact on the immune system. Findings and caveats that apply to the study as a whole: Across the cohort, a larger post-nadir drop in TCR diversity was inversely correlated with overall survival time among patients who died. The authors looked at the survival association only in patients who died, and they framed better survival with proton therapy as a possibility rather than a demonstrated result. After the lymphocyte count nadir, repertoires from photon-treated patients showed oligoclonal expansion, particularly of CD8+ Temra cells, and this expansion drove the decline in diversity. Proton-treated patients stayed relatively stable during treatment, while photon-treated patients lost naive T cells and TCR diversity and gained effector/memory populations.

Material: peripheral blood, obtained from a patient treated with photon-based radiotherapy. The chain is assembled from TRBV2 and TRBJ1-1, with the D segment identity uncertain. This TCR derives from a man aged 40-55 years with gastric cancer. The DNA sequence is as follows: TGTGCCAGCAGTGAAAAAACTGAAGCTTTCTTT. Translation gives CASSEKTEAFF.